The 25 T cell receptor beta chains below all came from one sample that was sequenced in a study of T cell repertoires in cytomegalovirus infection. Their antigen targets remain unknown. In TCRdb, the reads were re-called with MiXCR into one record per CDR3 protein. The top ten clones hold about 14% of a sample with around 300,000 distinct CDR3 sequences, roughly 25% of them seen once. The source was cultured PBMCs, collected from culture after CMV antigen stimulation. The source of these receptors is a human donor in good health (CMV status not recorded). Some clones in this sample may be carry-over from other donors' samples.

In its sample, this clonotype was seen many times. The chain couples TRBV7-2 to TRBJ1-5, with TRBD1 identical over 9 bases. The V and J ends lost 4 bases and 7 bases, in that order; junction bases with no gene match: 14. CDR1 is SGHTA, CDR2 FQGNSA, per germline. This CDR3 is 17 amino acids long. CDR3 bases: TGTGCCAGCAGCTCTGGGGGAACAGGGGGCCGGGGCCAGCCCCAGCATTTT. Residues: CASSSGGTGGRGQPQHF.

The rearrangement uses TRBV7-2 and TRBJ2-1; tentative D call: TRBD1 (6 bases). Looked up from germline, CDR1 is SGHTA and CDR2 is FQGNSA. Trimming stripped 5 bases from V and 2 bases from J, with 19 bases between. The CDR3 is 17 residues long. CDR3 in DNA: TGTGCCAGCAGCGATGGTTTAACAGGGAGCACCTACAATGAGCAGTTCTTC. Translating gives CASSDGLTGSTYNEQFF.

Many counts were recorded for this clonotype. CDR3 sequence reads: CASSLAGYTDTQYF. DNA for the CDR3: TGTGCCAGCAGCTTAGCGGGGTACACAGATACGCAGTATTTT. V gene TRBV11-1 combines with J gene TRBJ2-3; the D is unclear. The CDR3 totals 14 residues. V shed 0 bases and J shed 2 bases, with 6 bases lying between them. Germline V gives CDR1 SGHAT, CDR2 FQDESV (reference sequence). Together with reference TRBV11-1 and TRBJ2-3, the CDR3 gives the full variable domain: EAEVAQSPRYKITEKSQAVAFWCDPISGHATLYWYRQILGQGPELLVQFQDESVVDDSQLPKDRFSAERLKGVDSTLKIQPAELGDSAMYLCASSLAGYTDTQYFGPGTRLTVL.

This clonotype was counted only a few times. The CDR3 nucleotides read TGTGCCTGGAGTGGAGGGACAGAGAATCAGCCCCAGCATTTT. Translating gives CAWSGGTENQPQHF. This chain links TRBV30 with TRBJ1-5; 7 nucleotides match TRBD1. The CDR3 is 14 amino acids. After removal of 1 base from V and 4 bases from J, the junction contained 4 bases not matched to a gene. In germline, CDR1 is GTSNPN, CDR2 SVGIG (reference sequence).

This clonotype came up a few times. The rearrangement joins TRBV28 to TRBJ1-5, with TRBD1 as a possible D gene (5 bases). Germline CDR1 MDHEN, CDR2 SYDVKM. Trimming pared 2 bases from V and 11 bases from J, leaving 10 bases between. The CDR3 is 12 residues long. CDR3 nucleotide sequence: TGTGCCAGCAGTTTACTACAGGACACCCAGCATTTT. This translates into CASSLLQDTQHF.

In its sample, this clonotype was seen many times. V usage is TRBV7-2 and J usage is TRBJ1-5; 8 bases are shared with TRBD1. CDR1 is SGHTA, CDR2 FQGNSA, per germline. This CDR3 comprises 17 residues. With 5 bases clipped from V and 7 bases from J, the junction kept 16 bases outside the gene matches. The CDR3 region has the DNA TGTGCCAGCAGCCGACCTGATACAGGGGGAATTCGGCAGCCCCAGCATTTT. This sequence encodes CASSRPDTGGIRQPQHF.

This clonotype was recorded at least ten times. The V call is TRBV6-5, the J call TRBJ2-1; D may correspond to TRBD1 or TRBD2 (5 bases each). The CDR3 has 15 amino acids. Per the germline V gene, CDR1 is MNHEY and CDR2 is SVGAGI. The V end was cut by 1 base, the J end by 6 bases, with 13 bases between. DNA for the CDR3: TGTGCCAGCAGTTACTTCCGGGACGGCTTCAATGAGCAGTTCTTC. It encodes CASSYFRDGFNEQFF.

The chain links TRBV11-2 to TRBJ1-5; no definite D call. The length of the CDR3 is 13 residues. Germline V gene sequence: CDR1 SGHAT, CDR2 FQNNGV. Deletions cut 0 bases from V and 7 bases from J, with 7 bases between. In DNA, the CDR3 is TGTGCCAGCAGCTTAGATGTAGTCCAGCCCCAGCATTTT. This sequence encodes CASSLDVVQPQHF.

This clonotype is a singleton in its sample. This chain joins TRBV7-3 and TRBJ2-7; D may match TRBD1 or TRBD2 (6 bases each). Germline CDR1 and CDR2: SGHTA and FQGTGA. V was shortened by 1 base and J by 4 bases, with 11 bases between the two germline ends. The length of the CDR3 is 14 residues. The CDR3 region has the DNA TGTGCCAGCAGCTTAATGGGGGGCAGATACGAGCAGTACTTC. Protein product: CASSLMGGRYEQYF.

CDR3 loop: CASSYLQGDGYTF. CDR3 nucleotides: TGTGCCAGCAGCTACCTACAGGGGGATGGCTACACCTTC. The rearrangement joins TRBV7-2 to TRBJ1-2; TRBD1 agrees at 8 bases. Germline trimming cut 4 bases from V and 6 bases from J; bases unmatched to any gene: 4. CDR3 size: 13 residues. Germline CDR1 SGHTA, CDR2 FQGNSA. Full variable domain (missing parts from reference TRBV7-2 and TRBJ1-2): GAGVSQSPSNKVTEKGKDVELRCDPISGHTALYWYRQSLGQGLEFLIYFQGNSAPDKSGLPSDRFSAERTGGSVSTLTIQRTQQEDSAVYLCASSYLQGDGYTFGSGTRLTVV.

The genes are TRBV7-2 and TRBJ2-6; D gene unclear. The V and J ends lost 5 bases and 2 bases respectively, with 10 bases between them. Germline lookup yields CDR1 SGHTA and CDR2 FQGNSA. This CDR3 is built from 15 residues. DNA for the CDR3: TGTGCCAGCAGCATGGAAGGAGCTGGGGCCAACGTCCTGACTTTC. It specifies CASSMEGAGANVLTF. The full variable domain, completed using reference TRBV7-2 and TRBJ2-6, is GAGVSQSPSNKVTEKGKDVELRCDPISGHTALYWYRQSLGQGLEFLIYFQGNSAPDKSGLPSDRFSAERTGGSVSTLTIQRTQQEDSAVYLCASSMEGAGANVLTFGAGSRLTVL.

This clonotype came up once. The chain is built from TRBV6-2 or TRBV6-3 and TRBJ2-1; 12 bases are a match to TRBD2. Germline CDR1 MNHEY, CDR2 SVGEGT. J gave up 0 bases and V 7 bases, and 10 bases lay outside the gene matches. The CDR3 extends over 18 amino acids. The CDR3: CASNGLAGRLSSYNEQFF. CDR3 sequence (DNA): TGTGCCAGCAACGGACTAGCGGGGCGACTAAGCTCCTACAATGAGCAGTTCTTC.

V usage is TRBV19 and J usage is TRBJ2-1; the D gene is possibly TRBD2 (6 bases). The CDR3 covers 12 residues. CDR1 is LNHDA and CDR2 is SQIVND in the germline V gene (reference sequence). Trimming cost V 11 bases and J 7 bases, with 15 bases left between them. Here the CDR3 reads CAAGTFVNEQFF. The CDR3 DNA follows: TGTGCCGCGGGGACGTTTGTGAATGAGCAGTTCTTC.

As concerns this clonotype: Since a much larger clone is just one base distant, this may be a read error. The CDR3 spells CASSPVVSPLHF. For the CDR3, the DNA is TGTGCCAGCAGCCCCGTGGTGTCCCCCCTCCACTTT. The chain links TRBV7-6 to TRBJ1-6; D uncertain. The CDR3 is 12 amino acids. Trimming shortened V by 5 bases and J by 13 bases, and 12 bases separated the two germline ends. Germline CDR1 SGHVS, CDR2 FNYEAQ.

J is TRBJ2-1 and V is TRBV25-1; 13 bases map to TRBD2. CDR1 MGHDK and CDR2 SYGVNS come from the germline V gene. The CDR3 is made up of 15 amino acids. Trimming removed 10 bases from V and 9 bases from J; junction bases left unmatched: 12. The CDR3 DNA follows: TGTGCCACCGAACTAGCGGGAGGGCCCTCGGGTGAGCAGTTCTTC. Residues: CATELAGGPSGEQFF.

V usage is TRBV20-1 and J usage is TRBJ1-2; weak D call: TRBD1 (6 bases). V lost 6 bases and J lost 6, with 26 bases in between. CDR1 is DFQATT and CDR2 is SNEGSKA in the germline V gene (reference sequence). This CDR3 is 16 amino acids long. CDR3 sequence (DNA): TGCAGTGCCACCATGGTAGCGGGACAAGTCTTGGATGGCTACACCTTC. Its protein product is CSATMVAGQVLDGYTF.

This sequence joins TRBV7-9 and TRBJ2-1, with 11 bases that match TRBD1. J lost 8 bases, V lost 4 bases, and 4 bases had no gene match. The CDR3 covers 14 residues. Germline values: CDR1 SEHNR, CDR2 FQNEAQ (reference sequence). The CDR3 nucleotides are TGTGCCAGCAGCTCCGGACAGGGGGCTCATGAGCAGTTCTTC. Encoded protein: CASSSGQGAHEQFF.

V usage is TRBV20-1 and J usage is TRBJ2-5, with D tentatively TRBD1 or TRBD2 (6 bases each). The V and J ends lost 6 bases and 5 bases respectively, with 16 bases between them. CDR1 is DFQATT, CDR2 SNEGSKA, per germline (reference sequence). The CDR3 length is 13 residues. The CDR3 protein is CSALRGAGETQYF. CDR3 nucleotides: TGCAGTGCCTTGAGGGGGGCTGGGGAGACCCAGTACTTC.

The V gene is TRBV20-1, the J gene TRBJ2-5; tentatively, D is TRBD2 (6 bases). This CDR3 contains 14 residues. The V end lost 2 bases, the J end lost 5 bases, and 15 bases lay between the germline ends. CDR1 is DFQATT and CDR2 is SNEGSKA in the germline V gene (reference sequence). This CDR3 reads CSARSSSAGETQYF. The DNA of the CDR3 is TGCAGTGCTAGATCTTCTAGCGCAGGGGAGACCCAGTACTTC.

Only a few counts were recorded for this clonotype. V and J are TRBV6-1 and TRBJ2-1, with D possibly being TRBD2 (6 bases). Germline CDR1 reads MNHNS; CDR2 reads SASEGT. The CDR3 is made up of 17 amino acids. V was trimmed by 7 bases and J by 4 bases, leaving 23 bases between them. In DNA, the CDR3 is TGTGCCAGCACCCAAGGCCGAAACCCGGGGGATTACAATGAGCAGTTCTTC. Translation gives CASTQGRNPGDYNEQFF.

The chain has TRBV7-2 and TRBJ2-7; D unresolved. The CDR3 extends over 15 amino acids. V shed 0 bases and J shed 2 bases, with 11 bases lying between them. The germline CDR1 and CDR2 sequences are SGHTA and FQGNSA. The CDR3 DNA is TGTGCCAGCAGCTTAGCGATCACCGGGCCCTACGAGCAGTACGTC. Protein sequence: CASSLAITGPYEQYV.

The J gene is TRBJ2-2, the V gene TRBV12-3 or TRBV12-4; D not resolved. The CDR3 runs 13 residues. Trimming took off 0 bases at V and 7 bases at J, with 6 bases between the two ends. The CDR3 protein is CASSLARVGELFF. CDR3 nucleotide sequence: TGTGCCAGCAGTTTAGCGCGTGTCGGGGAGCTGTTTTTT.

The chain recombines TRBV7-9 with TRBJ2-1; 10 nucleotides agree with TRBD1. The CDR3 is 18 residues long. Trimming at V came to 5 bases and at J to 2 bases, leaving 12 bases not matched to a gene. Germline V gene lookup returns CDR1 SEHNR and CDR2 FQNEAQ (reference sequence). The CDR3 loop reads CASSPRDRGLSAYNEQFF. For the CDR3, the DNA is TGTGCCAGCAGCCCACGGGACAGGGGCCTGTCCGCCTACAATGAGCAGTTCTTC.

The CDR3 here is CASSLSQAGAPEQFF. The DNA of the CDR3 is TGTGCCAGCAGTTTATCCCAGGCGGGAGCCCCGGAGCAGTTCTTC. This chain connects TRBV28 to TRBJ2-1; 7 nucleotides align to TRBD2. The CDR3 covers 15 residues. Germline V gene data show CDR1 as MDHEN and CDR2 as SYDVKM. The trim removed 1 base at V and 10 bases at J, leaving 10 bases unmatched.

This clonotype has ten or more counts. The chain combines TRBV27 with TRBJ2-3, with D possibly called TRBD1 or TRBD2 (5 bases each). V was pared by 5 bases and J by 6 bases, with 15 bases between. This CDR3 region has 14 residues. Per the germline V gene, CDR1 is MNHEY and CDR2 is SMNVEV (reference sequence). DNA for the CDR3: TGTGCCAGCAGTCTCCGGGACCCCATCGATACGCAGTATTTT. Its protein product is CASSLRDPIDTQYF.